Listed below are T cell receptor beta chains from one sample, sequenced in a study of long-term antiretroviral therapy in people with HIV. Produced via immunoSEQ multiplex PCR; TCRdb's table is partial and in-frame only. The table shows around 20,000 clones, with roughly 84% occurring only once. The source material was unsorted PBMCs, sampled 0.9 years after starting antiretroviral therapy. The source is a man aged 18 to 35 with HIV. CDR3s include the opening cysteine and the closing phenylalanine or tryptophan. A D gene is named only where the DNA matches it firmly. A clone size is listed for some rows: how often the clone was seen (once, few, many), or a class if it is expanded.

clone_size j_call d_call v_call cdr3_nt cdr3_aa
- TRBJ1-2 - TRBV5-8 TGTGCCAGCAGCTTTCGCATCAGGGAAAACTATGGCTACACCTTC CASSFRIRENYGYTF
- TRBJ2-7 - TRBV2 TGTGCCAGCATGGCCTTCTCCTACGAGCAGTACTTC CASMAFSYEQYF
- TRBJ2-2 - TRBV11-3 TGTGCCAGCATACTAAAGGGAAGTAGCGGGGAGCTGTTTTTT CASILKGSSGELFF
few TRBJ1-5 - TRBV9 TGTGCCAGCAGCGTAGTAGGGCACTGTAGCAATCAGCCCCAGCATTTT CASSVVGHCSNQPQHF
- TRBJ1-4 - TRBV5-6 TGTGCCAGCAGCTCAGTTCAGGGTGGGAGTGAAAAACTGTTTTTT CASSSVQGGSEKLFF
- TRBJ2-5 TRBD1 TRBV19 TGTGCCAGTAGTTCGGGACAGGGTAGGTGGGAGACCCAGTACTTC CASSSGQGRWETQYF
- TRBJ2-7 - TRBV2 TGTGCCAGCAGCAATGAGGGGGCCTACGAGCAGTACTTC CASSNEGAYEQYF
- TRBJ2-5 - TRBV5-1 TGCGCCAGCACCGTTGGTGCAGGGCAAGAGACCCAGTACTTC CASTVGAGQETQYF
- TRBJ2-2 TRBD2 TRBV30 TGTGCCTGGGGGAGAGCGGGGGACCGAAGGGAGCTGTTTTTT CAWGRAGDRRELFF
- TRBJ1-2 TRBD1 TRBV18 TGTGCCAGCAACCCGACAGGGAAAGACTATGGCTACACCTTC CASNPTGKDYGYTF
- TRBJ2-5 - TRBV9 TGTGCCAGCAGCGTAGGCCCACAGCAAGAGACCCAGTACTTC CASSVGPQQETQYF
- TRBJ2-1 TRBD1 TRBV13 TGTGCCAGCAGCTTGGACAGGGGGACCTACAATGAGCAGTTCTTC CASSLDRGTYNEQFF
- TRBJ1-2 - TRBV5-6 TGTGCCAGCAGCTTTGGACGGAACTATGGCTACACCTTC CASSFGRNYGYTF
- TRBJ2-5 - TRBV19 TGTGCCAGTAGTATAACCCCCGGGGGACATCAAGAGACCCAGTACTTC CASSITPGGHQETQYF
- TRBJ2-5 - TRBV5-6 TGTGCCAGCAGCTTAGGAGGGGAGGAGACCCAGTACTTC CASSLGGEETQYF
- TRBJ2-3 TRBD1 TRBV2 TGTGCCAGCAGATGGGACAGTAGCACAGATACGCAGTATTTT CASRWDSSTDTQYF
- TRBJ2-5 - TRBV4-1 TGCGCCAGCGACCCCGGGTGGGGATCACAAGAGACCCAGTACTTC CASDPGWGSQETQYF
- TRBJ2-4 - TRBV28 TGTGCCAGCAGGAGTGGGGACCTTGCCAAAAACATTCAGTACTTC CASRSGDLAKNIQYF
- TRBJ1-1 - TRBV19 TGTGCCAGTAGGCCCGGGGGACCTGAAGCTTTCTTT CASRPGGPEAFF
- TRBJ1-2 TRBD1 TRBV4-1 TGCGCCAGCAGCCAGGGCCCATTGGGACAGGGGAGTTCCTCTGGTGGCTACACCTTC CASSQGPLGQGSSSGGYTF
- TRBJ1-6 - TRBV6-1 TGTGCCAGCAGTGAAGCGAGCAGGGGCCCTCAATCACCCCTCCACTTT CASSEASRGPQSPLHF
few TRBJ2-7 TRBD2 TRBV14 TGTGCCAGCAGCCATCGACTAGTGGGGGGGTCCTACGAGCAGTACTTC CASSHRLVGGSYEQYF
- TRBJ2-2 - TRBV11-2 TGTGCCAGCAGCTTGGGTCCCCTCTCCGGGGAGCTGTTTTTT CASSLGPLSGELFF
- TRBJ2-2 TRBD2 TRBV9 TGTGCCAGCAGCTCCTTTGGGGGAGGGATAGGCACCGGGGAGCTGTTTTTT CASSSFGGGIGTGELFF
once TRBJ2-5 TRBD2 TRBV7-2 TGTGCCAGCAGCACCCGACTAGCGGGGGGCCAAGAGACCCAGTACTTC CASSTRLAGGQETQYF
- TRBJ2-2 - TRBV7-9 TGTGCCAGCAGCTTACCCAGGGGGAGGACCGGGGAGCTGTTTTTT CASSLPRGRTGELFF
- TRBJ1-1 - TRBV29-1 TGCAGCGTTGATTTGGGCGGCACTGAAGCTTTCTTT CSVDLGGTEAFF
- TRBJ1-2 - TRBV7-3 TGTGCCAGCAGCTTAAGTGGGCCGGATCGGAGCGACGGCTACACCTTC CASSLSGPDRSDGYTF
few TRBJ1-6 TRBD1 TRBV11-1 TGTGCCAGCAGCCGGTCGGGACAGGGAGCCTCACCCCTCCACTTT CASSRSGQGASPLHF
once TRBJ2-1 TRBD2 TRBV11-2 TGTGCCAGCAAAGAGCGGGGGAACTCCTACAATGAGCAGTTCTTC CASKERGNSYNEQFF
- TRBJ1-1 TRBD1 TRBV2 TGTGCCAGCAGGAACTCAGGGGGCACTGAAGCTTTCTTT CASRNSGGTEAFF
once TRBJ2-5 - TRBV9 TGTGCCAGCAGCGTAGGGGGCGGGGATCATAAAGAGACCCAGTACTTC CASSVGGGDHKETQYF
- TRBJ2-5 - TRBV7-9 TGTGCCAGCAGCTTATGGGAAGAGACCCAGTACTTC CASSLWEETQYF
few TRBJ1-5 - TRBV7-9 TGTGCCAGCAGCTTAGCTGCTGGACAGCTCAATCAGCCCCAGCATTTT CASSLAAGQLNQPQHF
- TRBJ2-6 TRBD1 TRBV5-1 TGCGCCAGCAGCTTGGGGACAGGCCGCTCTGGGGCCAACGTCCTGACTTTC CASSLGTGRSGANVLTF
- TRBJ2-3 - TRBV5-1 TGCGCCAGCAGCTTAGGTCAGCACACAGATACGCAGTATTTT CASSLGQHTDTQYF
- TRBJ2-2 - TRBV7-3 TGTGCCAGCAGCTTATTCGGGAGAGGGAACACCGGGGAGCTGTTTTTT CASSLFGRGNTGELFF
- TRBJ1-2 - TRBV4-2 TGTGCCAGCAGCCAAGATTGGGCATCGCTTCTCTATGGCTACACCTTC CASSQDWASLLYGYTF
- TRBJ2-3 TRBD1 TRBV5-1 TGCGCCAGCGGGGGACAGGGGGGCACAGATACGCAGTATTTT CASGGQGGTDTQYF
- TRBJ1-6 TRBD1 TRBV28 TGTGCCAGCAGTTTAGCCGGGACAGGGTCCGATTCACCCCTCCACTTT CASSLAGTGSDSPLHF
- TRBJ2-5 - TRBV2 TGTGCCAGCAATTCCCAGTACTTC CASNSQYF